This TCR beta chain was captured in a study of cytomegalovirus exposure and HLA in healthy donors. Germline CDR1 reads SGHNT; CDR2 reads YYREEE (reference sequence). V lost 1 base and J 4 bases, leaving 11 bases between the germline ends. CDR3 length: 14 amino acids. Study-level findings and limits: Most TCR sequences were uncommon, yet certain public TCRs appeared in many donors. Specific recognition of CMV antigens was confirmed in vitro for a few chains (all CMV-associated).

For this clone: As yet, its antigen is unknown.

PCR amplification relied on 60 Vbeta primers (plus 13 Jbeta primers). The repertoire was sequenced with immunoSEQ multiplex PCR; TCRdb's copy has only in-frame clones and lacks some. The top ten hold about 0.78% of the sample, which has around 170,000 clones, around 86% seen once. Material for sequencing was PBMCs. This chain uses TRBV5-4 with TRBJ1-1; D might be TRBD1 (5 bases). The sequence was collected from a woman between 18 and 29 years old in good health and CMV-seronegative. The CDR3 protein is CASSLLGDGTEAFF. The CDR3 DNA follows: TGTGCCAGCAGCTTGCTAGGGGATGGCACTGAAGCTTTCTTT.